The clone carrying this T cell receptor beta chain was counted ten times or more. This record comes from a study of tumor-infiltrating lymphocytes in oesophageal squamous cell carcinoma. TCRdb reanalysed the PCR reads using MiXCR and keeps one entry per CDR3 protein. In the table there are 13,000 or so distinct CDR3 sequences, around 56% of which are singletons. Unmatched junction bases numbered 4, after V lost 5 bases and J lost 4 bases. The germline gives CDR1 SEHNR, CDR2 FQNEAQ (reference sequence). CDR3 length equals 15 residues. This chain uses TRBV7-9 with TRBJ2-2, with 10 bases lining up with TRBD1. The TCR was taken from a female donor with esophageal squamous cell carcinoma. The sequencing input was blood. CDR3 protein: CASSPGTGVTGELFF. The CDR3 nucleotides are TGTGCCAGCAGCCCCGGGACAGGGGTCACCGGGGAGCTGTTTTTT.